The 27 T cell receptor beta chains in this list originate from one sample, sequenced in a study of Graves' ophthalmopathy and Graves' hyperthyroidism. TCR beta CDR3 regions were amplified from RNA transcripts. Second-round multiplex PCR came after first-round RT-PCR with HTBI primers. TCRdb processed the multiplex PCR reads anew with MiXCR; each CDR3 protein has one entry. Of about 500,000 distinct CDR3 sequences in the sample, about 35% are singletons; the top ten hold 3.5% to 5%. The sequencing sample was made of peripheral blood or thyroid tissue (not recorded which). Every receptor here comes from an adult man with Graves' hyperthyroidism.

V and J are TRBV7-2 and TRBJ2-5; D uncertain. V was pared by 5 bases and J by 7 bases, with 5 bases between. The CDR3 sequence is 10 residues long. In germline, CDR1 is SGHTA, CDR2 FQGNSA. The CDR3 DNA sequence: TGTGCCAGCAGCCCGAGGACCCAGTACTTC. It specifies CASSPRTQYF.

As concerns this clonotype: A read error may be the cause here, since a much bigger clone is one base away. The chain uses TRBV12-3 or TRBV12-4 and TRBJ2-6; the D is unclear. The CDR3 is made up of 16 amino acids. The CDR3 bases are TGTGCCATCAGTTACTGGCAGTTCTCTGGGGCCAACGTCCTGACTTTC. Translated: CAISYWQFSGANVLTF.

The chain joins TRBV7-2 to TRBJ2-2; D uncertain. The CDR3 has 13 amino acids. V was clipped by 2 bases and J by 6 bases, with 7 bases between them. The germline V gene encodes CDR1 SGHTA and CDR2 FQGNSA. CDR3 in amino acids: CASSLLSSGELFF. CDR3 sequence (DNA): TGTGCCAGCAGCTTACTTTCCTCCGGGGAGCTGTTTTTT.

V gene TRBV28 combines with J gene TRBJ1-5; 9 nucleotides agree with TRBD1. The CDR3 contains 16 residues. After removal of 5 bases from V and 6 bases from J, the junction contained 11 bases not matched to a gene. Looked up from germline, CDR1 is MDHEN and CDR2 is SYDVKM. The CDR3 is CASSPWTGAVGQPQHF. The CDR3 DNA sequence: TGTGCCAGCAGTCCGTGGACAGGGGCTGTGGGTCAGCCCCAGCATTTT.

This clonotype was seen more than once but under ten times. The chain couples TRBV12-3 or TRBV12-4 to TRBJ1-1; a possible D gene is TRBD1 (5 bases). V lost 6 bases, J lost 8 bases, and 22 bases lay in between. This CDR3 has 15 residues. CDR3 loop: CASRPDFVGPGEAFF. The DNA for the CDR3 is TGTGCCAGCAGGCCCGATTTTGTAGGGCCAGGGGAAGCTTTCTTT.

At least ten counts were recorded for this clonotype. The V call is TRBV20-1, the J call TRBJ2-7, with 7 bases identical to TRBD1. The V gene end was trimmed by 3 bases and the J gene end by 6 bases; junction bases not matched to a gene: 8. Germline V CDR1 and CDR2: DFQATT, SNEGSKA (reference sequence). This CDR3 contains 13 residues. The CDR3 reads CSASRSGGSEQYF. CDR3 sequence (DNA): TGCAGTGCTAGTAGGTCAGGGGGATCCGAGCAGTACTTC.

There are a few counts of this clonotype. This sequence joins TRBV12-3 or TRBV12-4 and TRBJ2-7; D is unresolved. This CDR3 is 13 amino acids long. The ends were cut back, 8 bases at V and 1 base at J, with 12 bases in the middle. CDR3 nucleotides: TGTGCCAGCGGCTCCGGGCCTTCCTACGAGCAGTACTTC. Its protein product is CASGSGPSYEQYF.

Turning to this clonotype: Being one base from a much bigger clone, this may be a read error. The CDR3 spells CASSYGRGAAGELFF. The CDR3, as DNA: TGTGCCAGCAGTTACGGCAGGGGTGCCGCCGGGGAGCTGTTTTTT. The chain has TRBV6-5 and TRBJ2-2; the D gene is possibly TRBD1 (6 bases). The CDR3 spans 15 residues. Per germline, CDR1 MNHEY and CDR2 SVGAGI. V was pared by 2 bases and J by 6 bases, with 13 bases between.

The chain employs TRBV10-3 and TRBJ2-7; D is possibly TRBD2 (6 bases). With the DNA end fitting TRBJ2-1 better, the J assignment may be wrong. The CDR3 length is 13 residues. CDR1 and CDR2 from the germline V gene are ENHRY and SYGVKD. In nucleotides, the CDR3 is TGTGCCATCAGTGACCGGGAGTACGATGAGCAGTTCTTC. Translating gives CAISDREYDEQFF.

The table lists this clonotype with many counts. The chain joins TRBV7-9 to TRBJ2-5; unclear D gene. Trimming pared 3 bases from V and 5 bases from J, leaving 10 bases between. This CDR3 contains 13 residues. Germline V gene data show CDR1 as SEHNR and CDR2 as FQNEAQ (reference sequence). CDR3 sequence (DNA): TGTGCCAGCAGCTTCGAATTCGGGGAGACCCAGTACTTC. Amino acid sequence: CASSFEFGETQYF. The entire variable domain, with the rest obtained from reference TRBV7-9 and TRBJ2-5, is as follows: DTGVSQNPRHKITKRGQNVTFRCDPISEHNRLYWYRQTLGQGPEFLTYFQNEAQLEKSRLLSDRFSAERPKGSFSTLEIQRTEQGDSAMYLCASSFEFGETQYFGPGTRLLVL.

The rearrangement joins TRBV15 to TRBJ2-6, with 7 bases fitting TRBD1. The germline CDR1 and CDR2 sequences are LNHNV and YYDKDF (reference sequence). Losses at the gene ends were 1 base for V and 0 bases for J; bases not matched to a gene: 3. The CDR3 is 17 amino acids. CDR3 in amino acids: CATSRGAGGSGANVLTF. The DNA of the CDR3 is TGTGCCACCAGCAGAGGGGCAGGGGGCTCTGGGGCCAACGTCCTGACTTTC.

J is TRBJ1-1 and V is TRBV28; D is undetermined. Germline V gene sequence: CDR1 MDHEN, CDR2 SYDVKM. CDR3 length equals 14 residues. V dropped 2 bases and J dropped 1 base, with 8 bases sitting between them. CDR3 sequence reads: CASSLSWPNTEAFF. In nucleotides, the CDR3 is TGTGCCAGCAGTTTAAGTTGGCCGAACACTGAAGCTTTCTTT.

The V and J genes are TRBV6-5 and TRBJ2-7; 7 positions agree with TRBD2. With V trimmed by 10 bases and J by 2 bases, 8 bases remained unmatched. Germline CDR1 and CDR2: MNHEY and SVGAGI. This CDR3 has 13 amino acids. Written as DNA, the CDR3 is TGTGCCACGGACCCAGCGGGGACCTACGAGCAGTACTTC. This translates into CATDPAGTYEQYF.

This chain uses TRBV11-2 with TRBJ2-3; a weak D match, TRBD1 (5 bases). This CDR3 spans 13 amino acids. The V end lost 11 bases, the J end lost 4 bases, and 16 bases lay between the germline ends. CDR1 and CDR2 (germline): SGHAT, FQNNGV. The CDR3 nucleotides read TGTGCCCAGGGATTATCGGACGCAGATACGCAGTATTTT. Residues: CAQGLSDADTQYF.

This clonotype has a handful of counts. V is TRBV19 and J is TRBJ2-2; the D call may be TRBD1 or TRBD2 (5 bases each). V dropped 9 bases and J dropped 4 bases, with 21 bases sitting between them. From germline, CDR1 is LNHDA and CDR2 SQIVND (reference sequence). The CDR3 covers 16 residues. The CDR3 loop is CASYPRWGYVTGELFF. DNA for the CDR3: TGTGCCAGCTATCCCCGGTGGGGGTACGTCACCGGGGAGCTGTTTTTT.

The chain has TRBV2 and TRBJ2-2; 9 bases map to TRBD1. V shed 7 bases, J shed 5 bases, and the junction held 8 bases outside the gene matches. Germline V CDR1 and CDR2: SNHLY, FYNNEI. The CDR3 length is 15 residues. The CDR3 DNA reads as TGTGCCAGCAACCCACAGGGGGCGCGGACCGGGGAGCTGTTTTTT. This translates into CASNPQGARTGELFF.

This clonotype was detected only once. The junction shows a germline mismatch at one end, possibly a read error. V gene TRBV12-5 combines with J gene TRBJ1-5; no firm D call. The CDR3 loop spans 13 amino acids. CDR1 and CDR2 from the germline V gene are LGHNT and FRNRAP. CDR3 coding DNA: TGTGCTAACGCAGAGAATAGCAGTCAGCCCCAGCATTTT. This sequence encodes CANAENSSQPQHF.

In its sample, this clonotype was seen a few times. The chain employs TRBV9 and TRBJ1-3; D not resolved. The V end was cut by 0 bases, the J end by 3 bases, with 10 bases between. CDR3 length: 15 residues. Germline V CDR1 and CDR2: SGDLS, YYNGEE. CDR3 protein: CASSVDPGGGNTIYF. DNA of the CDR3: TGTGCCAGCAGCGTAGATCCCGGCGGTGGAAACACCATATATTTT.

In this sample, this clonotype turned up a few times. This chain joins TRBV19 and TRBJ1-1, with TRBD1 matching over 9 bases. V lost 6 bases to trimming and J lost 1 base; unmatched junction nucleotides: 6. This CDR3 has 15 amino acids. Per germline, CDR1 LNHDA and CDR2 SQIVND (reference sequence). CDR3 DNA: TGTGCCAGTAGGGGACAGGGCAGTAAGAACACTGAAGCTTTCTTT. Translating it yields CASRGQGSKNTEAFF.

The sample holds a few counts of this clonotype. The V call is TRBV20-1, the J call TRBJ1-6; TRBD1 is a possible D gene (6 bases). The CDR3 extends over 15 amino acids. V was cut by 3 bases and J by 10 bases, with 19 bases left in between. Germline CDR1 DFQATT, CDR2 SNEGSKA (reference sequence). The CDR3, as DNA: TGCAGTGCTAGTTTCGGGGGGGCGGGTAAGTCACCCCTCCACTTT. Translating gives CSASFGGAGKSPLHF.

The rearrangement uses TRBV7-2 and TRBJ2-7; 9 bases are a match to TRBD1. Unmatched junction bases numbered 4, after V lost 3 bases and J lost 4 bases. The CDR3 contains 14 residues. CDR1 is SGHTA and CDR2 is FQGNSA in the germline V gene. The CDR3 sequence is CASSFEQGAYEQYF. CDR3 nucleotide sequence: TGTGCCAGCAGCTTCGAACAGGGGGCTTACGAGCAGTACTTC.

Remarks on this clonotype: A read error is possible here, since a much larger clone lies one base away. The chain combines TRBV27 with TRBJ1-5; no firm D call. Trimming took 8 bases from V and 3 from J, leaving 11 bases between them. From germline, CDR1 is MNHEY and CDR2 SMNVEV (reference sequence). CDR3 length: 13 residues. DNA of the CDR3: TGTGCCAGCGGTACTGACAACAATCAGCCCCAGCATTTT. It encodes CASGTDNNQPQHF.

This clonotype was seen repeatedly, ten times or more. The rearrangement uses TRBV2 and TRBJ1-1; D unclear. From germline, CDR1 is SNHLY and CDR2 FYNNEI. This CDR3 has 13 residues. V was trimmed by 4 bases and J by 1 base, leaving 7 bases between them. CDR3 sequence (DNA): TGTGCCAGCAGTGCGAGCCAGAACACTGAAGCTTTCTTT. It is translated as CASSASQNTEAFF.

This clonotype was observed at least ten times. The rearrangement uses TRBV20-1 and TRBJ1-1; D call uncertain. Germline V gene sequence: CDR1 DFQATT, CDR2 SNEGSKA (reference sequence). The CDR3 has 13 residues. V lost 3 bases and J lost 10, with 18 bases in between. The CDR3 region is CSASSSGSASAFF. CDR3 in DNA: TGCAGTGCTAGTTCCTCGGGGTCGGCCTCAGCTTTCTTT.

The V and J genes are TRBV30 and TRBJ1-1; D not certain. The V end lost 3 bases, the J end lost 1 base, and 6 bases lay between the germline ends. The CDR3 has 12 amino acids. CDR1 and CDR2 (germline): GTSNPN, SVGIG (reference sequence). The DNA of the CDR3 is TGTGCCTGGAGCAGGAGGAACACTGAAGCTTTCTTT. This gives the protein CAWSRRNTEAFF.

The CDR3, as DNA: TGTGCCAGCAGCCAGGGGCCCCCGGGGGGCACTGAAGCTTTCTTT. Residues: CASSQGPPGGTEAFF. The J gene is TRBJ1-1, the V gene TRBV2; D possibly corresponds to TRBD1 (6 bases). Trimming took off 6 bases at V and 4 bases at J, with 18 bases between the two ends. The CDR3 is 15 amino acids. The germline CDR1 and CDR2 sequences are SNHLY and FYNNEI.

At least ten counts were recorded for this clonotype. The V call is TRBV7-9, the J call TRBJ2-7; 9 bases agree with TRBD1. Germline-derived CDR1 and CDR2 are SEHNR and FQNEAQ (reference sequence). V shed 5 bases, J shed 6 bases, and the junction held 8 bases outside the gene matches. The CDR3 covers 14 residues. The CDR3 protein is CASSLNRGLREQYF. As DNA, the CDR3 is TGTGCCAGCAGCCTGAACAGGGGGCTCCGCGAGCAGTACTTC.